Here is one T cell receptor (beta chain) with its context. This sample was taken from a study of blood T cell repertoires in COVID-19. At the level of the study: Samples of COVID-19 (acute and convalescent) were obtained from the United States, Italy and Spain. PBMCs, B-cell-depleted T cells, or T cells were the source of the cDNA or gDNA that made up the material.

Authors' processing steps: Scientists estimated how many nucleated cells there were by amplifying reference gene primers. Some clones are missing from TCRdb's copy, which holds only in-frame ones; the method was immunoSEQ multiplex PCR. V and J calls plus clone size are reproduced from that table; the DNA served to infer D and trimming. The data hold some 42,000 clones, with almost 90% observed a single time. This receptor was obtained from a man aged 45-60 years with active COVID-19. Sequenced sample: peripheral blood.

The CDR3 spells CASTPQGPDTQYF. The DNA of the CDR3 is TGTGCCAGCACTCCCCAGGGGCCAGATACGCAGTATTTT. The rearrangement joins TRBV7-2 to TRBJ2-3, with D tentatively TRBD1 (6 bases). V was shortened by 7 bases and J by 4 bases, with 12 bases between the two germline ends. The CDR3 runs 13 residues. The V gene's germline CDR1 is SGHTA and CDR2 FQGNSA.